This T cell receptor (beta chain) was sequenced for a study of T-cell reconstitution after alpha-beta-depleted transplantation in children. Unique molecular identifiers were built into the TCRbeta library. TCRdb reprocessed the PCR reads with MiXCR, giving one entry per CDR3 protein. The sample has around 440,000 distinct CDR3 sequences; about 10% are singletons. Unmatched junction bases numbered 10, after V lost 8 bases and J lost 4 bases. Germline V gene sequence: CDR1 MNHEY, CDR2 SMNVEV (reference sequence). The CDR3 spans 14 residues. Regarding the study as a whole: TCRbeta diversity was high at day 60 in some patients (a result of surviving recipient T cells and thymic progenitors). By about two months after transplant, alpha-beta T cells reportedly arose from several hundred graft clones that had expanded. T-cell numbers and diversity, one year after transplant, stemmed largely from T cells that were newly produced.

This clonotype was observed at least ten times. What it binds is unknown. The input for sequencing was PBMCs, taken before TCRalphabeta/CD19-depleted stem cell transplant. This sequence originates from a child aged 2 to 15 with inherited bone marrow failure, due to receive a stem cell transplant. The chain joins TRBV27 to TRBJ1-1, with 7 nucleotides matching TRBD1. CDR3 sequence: CASGLRGQRTEAFF. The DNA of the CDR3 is TGTGCCAGCGGGCTTAGGGGACAGCGCACTGAAGCTTTCTTT.